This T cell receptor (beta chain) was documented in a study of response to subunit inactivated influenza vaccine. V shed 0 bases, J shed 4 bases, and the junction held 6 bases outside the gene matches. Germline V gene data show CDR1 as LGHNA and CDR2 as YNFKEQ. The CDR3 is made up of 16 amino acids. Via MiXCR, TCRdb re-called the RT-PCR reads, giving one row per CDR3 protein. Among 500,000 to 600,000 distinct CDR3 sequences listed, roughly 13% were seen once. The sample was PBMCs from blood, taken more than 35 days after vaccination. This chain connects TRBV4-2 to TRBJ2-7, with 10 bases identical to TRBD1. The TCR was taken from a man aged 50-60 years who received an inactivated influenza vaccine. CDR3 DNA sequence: TGTGCCAGCAGCCAAGATCCGGGACAGGGGTCTTACGAGCAGTACTTC. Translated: CASSQDPGQGSYEQYF.